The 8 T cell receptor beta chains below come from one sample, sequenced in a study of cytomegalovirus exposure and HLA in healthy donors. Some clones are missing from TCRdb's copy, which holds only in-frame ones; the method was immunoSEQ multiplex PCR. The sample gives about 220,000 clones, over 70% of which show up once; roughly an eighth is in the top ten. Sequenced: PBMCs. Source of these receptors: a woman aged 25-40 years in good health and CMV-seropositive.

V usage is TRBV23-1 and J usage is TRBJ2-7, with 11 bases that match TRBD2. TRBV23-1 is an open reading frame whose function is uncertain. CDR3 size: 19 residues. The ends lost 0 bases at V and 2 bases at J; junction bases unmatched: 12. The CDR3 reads CASSQSTLAGALFAYEQYF. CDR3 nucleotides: TGCGCCAGCAGTCAATCGACACTAGCGGGAGCCCTTTTTGCCTACGAGCAGTACTTC.

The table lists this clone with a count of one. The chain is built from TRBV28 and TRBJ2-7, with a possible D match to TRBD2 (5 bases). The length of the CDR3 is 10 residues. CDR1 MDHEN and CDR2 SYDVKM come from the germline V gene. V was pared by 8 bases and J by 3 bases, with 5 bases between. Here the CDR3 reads CASGLYEQYF. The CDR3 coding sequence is TGTGCCAGCGGACTCTACGAGCAGTACTTC.

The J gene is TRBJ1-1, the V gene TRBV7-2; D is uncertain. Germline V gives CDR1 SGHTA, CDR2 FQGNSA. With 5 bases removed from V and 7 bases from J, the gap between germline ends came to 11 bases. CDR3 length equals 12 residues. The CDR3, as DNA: TGTGCCAGCAGCCATTTCCGACTTGAAGCTTTCTTT. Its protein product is CASSHFRLEAFF.

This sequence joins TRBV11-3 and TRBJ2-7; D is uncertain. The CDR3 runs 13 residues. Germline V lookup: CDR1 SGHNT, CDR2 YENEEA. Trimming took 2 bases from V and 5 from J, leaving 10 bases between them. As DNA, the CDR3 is TGTGCCAGCAGCTTAAGCAACATGGACGAGCAGTACTTC. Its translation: CASSLSNMDEQYF.

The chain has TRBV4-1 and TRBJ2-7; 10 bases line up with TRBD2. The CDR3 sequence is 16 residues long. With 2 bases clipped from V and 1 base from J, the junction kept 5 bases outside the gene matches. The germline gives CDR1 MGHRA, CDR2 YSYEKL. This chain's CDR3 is CASSQPGLAPSYEQYF. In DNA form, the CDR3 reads TGCGCCAGCAGCCAACCGGGACTAGCGCCTTCCTACGAGCAGTACTTC.

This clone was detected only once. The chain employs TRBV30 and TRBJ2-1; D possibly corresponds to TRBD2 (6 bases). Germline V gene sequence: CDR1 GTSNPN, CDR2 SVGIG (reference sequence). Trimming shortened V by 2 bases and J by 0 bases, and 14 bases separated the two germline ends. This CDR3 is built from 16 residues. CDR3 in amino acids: CAWSSLGRGSYNEQFF. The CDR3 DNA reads TGTGCCTGGAGTTCCCTCGGGAGAGGCTCCTACAATGAGCAGTTCTTC. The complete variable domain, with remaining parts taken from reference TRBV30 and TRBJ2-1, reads SQTIHQWPATLVQPVGSPLSLECTVEGTSNPNLYWYRQAAGRGLQLLFYSVGIGQISSEVPQNLSASRPQDRQFILSSKKLLLSDSGFYLCAWSSLGRGSYNEQFFGPGTRLTVL.

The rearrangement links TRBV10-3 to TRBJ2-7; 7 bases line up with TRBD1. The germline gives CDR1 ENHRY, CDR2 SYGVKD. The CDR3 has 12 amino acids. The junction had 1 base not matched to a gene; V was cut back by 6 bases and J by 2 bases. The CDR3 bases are TGTGCCATCAGCCAGGGGGCCTACGAGCAGTACTTC. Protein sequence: CAISQGAYEQYF.

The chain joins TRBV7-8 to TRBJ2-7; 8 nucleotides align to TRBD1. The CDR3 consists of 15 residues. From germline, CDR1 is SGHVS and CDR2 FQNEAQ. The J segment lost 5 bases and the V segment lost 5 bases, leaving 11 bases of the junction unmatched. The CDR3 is CASSRYGQGFNEQYF. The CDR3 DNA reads TGTGCCAGCAGCCGATACGGACAGGGTTTCAACGAGCAGTACTTC.